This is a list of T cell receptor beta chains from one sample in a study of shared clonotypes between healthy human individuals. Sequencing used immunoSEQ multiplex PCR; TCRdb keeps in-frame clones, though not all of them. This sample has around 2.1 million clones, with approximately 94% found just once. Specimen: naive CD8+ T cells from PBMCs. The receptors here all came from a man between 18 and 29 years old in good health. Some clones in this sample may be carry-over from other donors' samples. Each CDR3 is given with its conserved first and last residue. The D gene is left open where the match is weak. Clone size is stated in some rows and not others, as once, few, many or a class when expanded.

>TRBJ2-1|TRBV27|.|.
TGTGCCAGCAGTTTATACGGCGGGATCTTAGATGAGCAGTTCTTC
CASSLYGGILDEQFF
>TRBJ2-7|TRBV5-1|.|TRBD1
TGCGCCAGCAGCTTGTCCGGGACAGCCTCCTACGAGCAGTACTTC
CASSLSGTASYEQYF
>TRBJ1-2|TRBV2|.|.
TGTGCCAGTTGGAGGGGAGGCTATGGCTACACCTTC
CASWRGGYGYTF
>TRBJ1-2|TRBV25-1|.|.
TGTGCCAGCAGTGAACAGGGAAACTATGGCTACACCTTC
CASSEQGNYGYTF
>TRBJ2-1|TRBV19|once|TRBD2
TGTGCCAGTAGTTGGCTAGCGGGAGCCTACAATGAGCAGTTCTTC
CASSWLAGAYNEQFF
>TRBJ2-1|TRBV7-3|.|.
TGTGCCAGCAGCCCATCGGGGTCCTACAATGAGCAGTTCTTC
CASSPSGSYNEQFF
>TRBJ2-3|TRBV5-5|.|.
TGTGCCAGCAGCTTCGGGGTACGGGGGCGAGGAGATACGCAGTATTTT
CASSFGVRGRGDTQYF
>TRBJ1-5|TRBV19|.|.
TGTGCCAGTAAGGGTCGGTATAGCAATCAGCCCCAGCATTTT
CASKGRYSNQPQHF
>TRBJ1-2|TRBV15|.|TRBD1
TGTGCCACCAGCGGACCAGAGGACAGGGGGCGCCGTAACTATGGCTACACCTTC
CATSGPEDRGRRNYGYTF
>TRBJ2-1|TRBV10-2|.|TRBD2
TGCGCCAGCAGTGGTTTGAGCGGGAGTTTTTATGAGCAGTTCTTC
CASSGLSGSFYEQFF
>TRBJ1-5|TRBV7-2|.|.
TGTGCCAGCAGTTCACACGCGGGGTATAACAATCAGCCCCAGCATTTT
CASSSHAGYNNQPQHF
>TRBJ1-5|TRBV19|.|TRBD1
TGTGCCAGTAGTATCTGGGACAGCAGTCAACCCCAGCATTTT
CASSIWDSSQPQHF
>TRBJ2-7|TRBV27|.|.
TGTGCCAGCAGTTTGCGGGACGGGTACTACGAGCAGTACTTC
CASSLRDGYYEQYF
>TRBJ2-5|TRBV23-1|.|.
TGCGCCAGCAGTCAACGGAGCAGGGTCCAAGAGACCCAGTACTTC
CASSQRSRVQETQYF
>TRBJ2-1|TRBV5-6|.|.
TGTGCCAGCAGCTCCCCGGGGGGCGGTTCCTACAATGAGCAGTTCTTC
CASSSPGGGSYNEQFF
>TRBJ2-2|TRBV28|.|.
TGTGCCAGCAGTTTATGGGGGCGAGACAACACCGGGGAGCTGTTTTTT
CASSLWGRDNTGELFF
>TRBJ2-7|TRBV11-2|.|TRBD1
TGTGCCAGCAGGCGTGGGGGACAGCCCTACGAGCAGTACTTC
CASRRGGQPYEQYF